These T cell receptor beta chains were read from a single sample in a study of T cells in Graves' hyperthyroidism and ophthalmopathy. TCRdb called the multiplex PCR reads again in MiXCR, with one record for every CDR3 protein. The sample contains 490,000 or so distinct CDR3 sequences, 15% to 20% of which appear only once. The sequenced material came from blood. These receptor sequences come from a man aged 35-49 years with Graves' ophthalmopathy. Each CDR3 is given with its conserved first and last residue. The D gene is left open where the match is weak. Clone size is not always given. Where it is, it says once, few, many or a class for expanded clones.

TRBV27	.	TRBJ1-6	few	CASSLSITVNSPLHF	TGTGCCAGCAGTTTATCGATAACAGTTAATTCACCCCTCCACTTT
TRBV5-4	.	TRBJ2-7	.	CAMADFSYEQYF	TGTGCCATGGCGGACTTCTCCTACGAGCAGTACTTC
TRBV30	TRBD1	TRBJ1-6	few	CAWSTRQGVLPLHF	TGTGCCTGGAGTACACGACAGGGGGTTCTACCCCTCCACTTT
TRBV19	.	TRBJ1-2	few	CASSAEGISGYTF	TGTGCCAGTAGTGCCGAGGGAATTAGTGGCTACACCTTC
TRBV6-1	TRBD1	TRBJ2-7	few	CASSVIMGQGYEQYF	TGTGCCAGCAGTGTAATCATGGGACAGGGCTACGAGCAGTACTTC
TRBV6-4	TRBD2	TRBJ2-7	many	CASSDPSTSGILRYEQYF	TGTGCCAGCAGTGACCCCTCGACTAGCGGGATTTTACGGTACGAGCAGTACTTC
TRBV20-1	TRBD1	TRBJ1-6	.	CSAREGQVPSPLHF	TGCAGTGCTAGAGAGGGACAGGTTCCCTCACCCCTCCACTTT
TRBV20-1	TRBD2	TRBJ2-7	many	CSARITSGQYF	TGCAGTGCTAGGATTACTAGCGGGCAGTACTTC
TRBV5-1	.	TRBJ2-5	.	CASSFLGHKQETQYF	TGCGCCAGCAGCTTCCTAGGACATAAACAAGAGACCCAGTACTTC
TRBV28	TRBD1	TRBJ2-6	.	CASSSNGQGQLAGANVLTF	TGTGCCAGCAGTTCGAATGGACAGGGTCAGCTGGCTGGGGCCAACGTCCTGACTTTC
TRBV5-1	.	TRBJ1-3	few	CASSPGLASSSGNTIYF	TGCGCCAGCAGCCCGGGGTTGGCCTCGAGCTCTGGAAACACCATATATTTT
TRBV19	TRBD2	TRBJ2-1	few	CASSPELAGASYNEQFF	TGTGCCAGTAGTCCTGAACTAGCGGGAGCCTCTTACAATGAGCAGTTCTTC
TRBV12-3/TRBV12-4	TRBD2	TRBJ2-5	few	CASSPGGAQYF	TGTGCCAGCAGTCCGGGGGGGGCCCAGTACTTC
TRBV15	.	TRBJ2-7	few	CATSRSFRASTYEQYF	TGTGCCACCAGCAGATCCTTCCGGGCCAGTACCTACGAGCAGTACTTC
TRBV7-2	TRBD1	TRBJ1-6	.	CASSRTGEFSPLHF	TGTGCCAGCAGCCGGACAGGGGAATTTTCACCCCTCCACTTT
TRBV2	TRBD1	TRBJ1-2	many	CASSAGGDYGYTF	TGTGCCAGCAGCGCAGGGGGGGACTATGGCTACACCTTC
TRBV6-1	.	TRBJ1-1	many	CASSELTAMNTEAFF	TGTGCCAGCAGTGAACTAACAGCCATGAACACTGAAGCTTTCTTT
TRBV5-1	.	TRBJ1-1	.	CASSLGQTTKNTEAFF	TGCGCCAGCAGCTTGGGACAGACAACCAAGAACACTGAAGCTTTCTTT
TRBV6-2/TRBV6-3	.	TRBJ2-7	.	CASSYSIESDEQYF	TGTGCCAGCAGTTACTCGATAGAAAGTGACGAGCAGTACTTC
TRBV5-1	.	TRBJ1-5	many	CASSFNEGQPQHF	TGCGCCAGCAGCTTCAACGAGGGTCAGCCCCAGCATTTT
TRBV6-1	TRBD1	TRBJ2-1	.	CASMDGTANNNEQFF	TGTGCCAGCATGGACGGGACAGCGAACAACAATGAACAGTTCTTC
TRBV6-5	.	TRBJ2-3	.	CASSYSIGPMNTDTQYF	TGTGCCAGCAGTTACTCGATAGGGCCAATGAACACAGATACGCAGTATTTT
TRBV9	TRBD1	TRBJ1-1	.	CASSEQGAVNTEAFF	TGTGCCAGCAGCGAACAGGGGGCGGTGAACACTGAAGCTTTCTTT
TRBV29-1	.	TRBJ2-3	few	CSVEVRGEPDTQYF	TGCAGCGTTGAAGTGCGCGGGGAACCAGATACGCAGTATTTT
TRBV2	TRBD1	TRBJ1-4	once	CASSSDRGTEKLFF	TGTGCCAGCAGTTCCGACAGGGGCACTGAAAAACTGTTTTTT
TRBV18	.	TRBJ2-1	many	CASSPRVIGSYNEQFF	TGTGCCAGCTCACCGAGGGTAATCGGCTCCTACAATGAGCAGTTCTTC
TRBV14	TRBD1	TRBJ2-7	few	CASSQLGTGVYEQYF	TGTGCCAGCAGCCAACTCGGGACAGGGGTCTACGAGCAGTACTTC
TRBV3-2	.	TRBJ1-5	many	CASSLSTGNQPQHF	TGTGCCAGCAGCCTATCGACAGGGAATCAGCCCCAGCATTTT
TRBV7-9	.	TRBJ2-6	.	CASSLPAPGANVLTF	TGTGCCAGCAGCTTACCGGCCCCTGGGGCCAACGTCCTGACTTTC
TRBV29-1	.	TRBJ1-1	few	CSVEEGETEAFF	TGCAGCGTTGAGGAGGGCGAGACTGAAGCTTTCTTT
TRBV7-9	.	TRBJ1-2	.	CASSLGGVRNYGYTF	TGTGCCAGCAGCTTAGGGGGGGTGCGGAACTATGGCTACACCTTC
TRBV29-1	.	TRBJ2-5	many	CSVATGTQETQYF	TGCAGCGTTGCTACAGGGACCCAAGAGACCCAGTACTTC
TRBV3-1	.	TRBJ2-6	.	CASSQGGAGSGANVLTF	TGTGCCAGCAGCCAAGGGGGGGCTGGCTCTGGGGCCAACGTCCTGACTTTC
TRBV4-1	.	TRBJ1-6	few	CASSQDFGILTLHF	TGCGCCAGCAGCCAAGATTTCGGCATTTTAACCCTCCACTTT